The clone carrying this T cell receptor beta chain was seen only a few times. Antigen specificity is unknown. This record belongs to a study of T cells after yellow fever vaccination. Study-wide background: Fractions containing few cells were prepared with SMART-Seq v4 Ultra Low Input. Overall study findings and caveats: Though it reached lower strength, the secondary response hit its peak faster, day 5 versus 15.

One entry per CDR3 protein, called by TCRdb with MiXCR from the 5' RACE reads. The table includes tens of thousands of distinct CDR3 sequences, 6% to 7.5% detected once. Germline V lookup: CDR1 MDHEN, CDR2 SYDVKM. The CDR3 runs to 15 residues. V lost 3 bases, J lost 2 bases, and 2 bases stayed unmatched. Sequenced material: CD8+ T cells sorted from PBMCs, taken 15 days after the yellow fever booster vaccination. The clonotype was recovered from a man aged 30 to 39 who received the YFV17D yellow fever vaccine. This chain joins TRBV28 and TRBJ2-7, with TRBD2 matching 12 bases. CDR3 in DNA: TGTGCCAGCAGTTTCCTAGCGGGAGGGCCCTACGAGCAGTACTTC. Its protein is CASSFLAGGPYEQYF.